This T cell receptor beta chain was sequenced for a study of long-term antiretroviral therapy in people with HIV. About the research overall: Sampling started about a decade before the 2015 immediate-ART recommendation. The study's findings and limits: Pre-ART clonal expansions dominated every time point's repertoire.

Concerning this clone itself: Its antigen is not identified.

Version v3.0 of the immunoSEQ assay ran at survey level. The table came from immunoSEQ multiplex PCR; TCRdb's copy has only in-frame clones and leaves some out. The table records 30,000 to 40,000 clones, 85% to 95% of them present only once. V lost 7 bases to trimming and J lost 7 bases, with 11 bases between them. Looked up from germline, CDR1 is SGHTA and CDR2 is FQGNSA. This CDR3 has 12 residues. Treated in the United States were all of the participants with HIV. The J gene is TRBJ1-5, the V gene TRBV7-2; tentative D call: TRBD1 (5 bases). The sample was unsorted PBMCs, taken around 5 years after starting antiretroviral therapy. The receptor comes from a woman aged 45-60 years with HIV. The CDR3 sequence: CASKAQGQPQHF. CDR3 in DNA: TGTGCCAGCAAAGCCCAGGGCCAGCCCCAGCATTTT.